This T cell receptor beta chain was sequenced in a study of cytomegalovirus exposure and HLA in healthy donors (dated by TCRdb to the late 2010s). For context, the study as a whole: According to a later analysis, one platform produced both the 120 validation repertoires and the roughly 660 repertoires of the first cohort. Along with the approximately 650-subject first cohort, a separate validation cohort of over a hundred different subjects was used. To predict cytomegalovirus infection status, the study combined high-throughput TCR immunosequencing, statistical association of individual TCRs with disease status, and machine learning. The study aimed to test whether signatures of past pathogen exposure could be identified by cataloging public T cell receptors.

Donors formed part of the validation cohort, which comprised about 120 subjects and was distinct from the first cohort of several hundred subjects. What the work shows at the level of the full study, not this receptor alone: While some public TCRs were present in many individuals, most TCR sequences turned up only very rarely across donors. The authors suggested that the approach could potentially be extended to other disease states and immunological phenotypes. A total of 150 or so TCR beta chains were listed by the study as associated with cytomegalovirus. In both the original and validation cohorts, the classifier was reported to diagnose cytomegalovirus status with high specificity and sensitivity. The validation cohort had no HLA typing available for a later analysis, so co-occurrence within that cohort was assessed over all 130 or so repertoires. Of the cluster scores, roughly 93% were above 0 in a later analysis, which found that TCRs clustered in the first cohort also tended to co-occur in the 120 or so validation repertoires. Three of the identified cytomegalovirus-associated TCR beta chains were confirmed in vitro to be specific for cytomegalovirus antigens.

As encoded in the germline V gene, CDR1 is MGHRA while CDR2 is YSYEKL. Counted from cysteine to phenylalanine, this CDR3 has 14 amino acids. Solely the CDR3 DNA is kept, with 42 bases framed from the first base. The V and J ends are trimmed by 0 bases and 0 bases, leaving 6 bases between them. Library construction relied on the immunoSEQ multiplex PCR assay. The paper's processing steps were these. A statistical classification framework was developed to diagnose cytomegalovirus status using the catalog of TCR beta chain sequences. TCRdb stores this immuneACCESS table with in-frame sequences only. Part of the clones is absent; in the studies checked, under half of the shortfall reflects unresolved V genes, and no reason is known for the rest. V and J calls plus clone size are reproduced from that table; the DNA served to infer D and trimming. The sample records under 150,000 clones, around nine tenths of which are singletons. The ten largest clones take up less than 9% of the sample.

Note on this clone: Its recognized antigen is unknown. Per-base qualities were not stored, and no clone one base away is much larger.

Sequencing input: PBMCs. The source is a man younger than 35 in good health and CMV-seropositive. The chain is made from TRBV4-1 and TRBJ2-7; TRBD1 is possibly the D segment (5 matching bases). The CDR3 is CASSQETASYEQYF. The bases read TGCGCCAGCAGCCAAGAGACAGCCTCCTACGAGCAGTACTTC.